This is a list of T cell receptor beta chains from one sample in a study of cytotoxic CD8 clonotypes in ibrutinib-treated CLL. Only in-frame clones appear in the TCRdb table, and some are missing; sequencing was by immunoSEQ multiplex PCR. The repertoire has just over 200,000 clones, more than 70% of them found once; the top ten carry about 10%. Source: PBMCs, taken after 12 months of ibrutinib treatment. All receptors derive from a human donor with chronic lymphocytic leukemia. Each CDR3 is given with its conserved first and last residue. Fields, in order: D gene, clone size, V gene, J gene, CDR3 DNA, CDR3 protein. A D gene is named only where the DNA matches it firmly. Rows give clone size only sometimes, using once, few, many, or a class for an expanded clone.

NA,NA,TRBV5-4,TRBJ2-1,TGTGCCAGCAGCTCCCCGGGGGCCTGGGAGCAGTTCTTC,CASSSPGAWEQFF
NA,NA,TRBV15,TRBJ1-5,TGTGCCACCAGCGTTCTAGGCCCATATAGCAATCAGCCCCAGCATTTT,CATSVLGPYSNQPQHF
TRBD1,NA,TRBV18,TRBJ1-1,TGTGCCAGCTCACGAGACAGGGGGGGCGAAGTTGAAGCTTTCTTT,CASSRDRGGEVEAFF
NA,NA,TRBV28,TRBJ1-2,TGTGCCAGCAGTTTACGGGACTATGGCTACACCTTC,CASSLRDYGYTF
TRBD2,NA,TRBV7-9,TRBJ2-5,TGTGCCAGCAGCTGGGGACTAGCGGGATCGGCGGAGACCCAGTACTTC,CASSWGLAGSAETQYF
TRBD1,once,TRBV5-1,TRBJ2-1,TGCGCCAGCAGCAAATTCGGACAGGGTAGTTCGTACGAGCAGTTCTTC,CASSKFGQGSSYEQFF
NA,NA,TRBV7-8,TRBJ2-5,TGTGCCAGCAGCTTTTTGCTAGAAGAGACCCAGTACTTC,CASSFLLEETQYF
TRBD2,NA,TRBV9,TRBJ2-1,TGTGCCAGCAGCCCCGGACTAGCGGGGGGGGATGAGCAGTTCTTC,CASSPGLAGGDEQFF
NA,few,TRBV7-8,TRBJ2-5,TGTGCCAGCAGCTTAGTGACGAGAGAGACCCAGTACTTC,CASSLVTRETQYF
NA,NA,TRBV6-6,TRBJ1-5,TGTGCCAGCAGTTATGGGACTAGCCAGCCCCAGCATTTT,CASSYGTSQPQHF
NA,few,TRBV10-3,TRBJ1-2,TGTGCCATCAGCGGACAGAGCTCGAACTATGGCTACACCTTC,CAISGQSSNYGYTF
NA,NA,TRBV6-5,TRBJ1-3,TGTGCCAGCAGTTACTCGTTCGGGAGCTCTGGAAACACCATATATTTT,CASSYSFGSSGNTIYF
TRBD1,few,TRBV5-1,TRBJ1-1,TGCGCCAGCAGCGGGGAACAGGGGGTGACTGAAGCTTTCTTT,CASSGEQGVTEAFF
NA,NA,TRBV11-3,TRBJ2-1,TGTGCCAGCAGCTCGCCTCCAGGGAATGAGCAGTTCTTC,CASSSPPGNEQFF
TRBD1,NA,TRBV27,TRBJ2-4,TGTGCCAGCAGTCTCCGGACAGGGGGCGCCCAAAACATTCAGTACTTC,CASSLRTGGAQNIQYF
TRBD1,NA,TRBV5-6,TRBJ1-2,TGTGCCAGCAGCTTCGGACAGGGTCCCTATGGCTACACCTTC,CASSFGQGPYGYTF
NA,NA,TRBV5-6,TRBJ2-7,TGTGCCAGCAGCTACTCCTACGAGCAGTACTTC,CASSYSYEQYF
NA,NA,TRBV7-2,TRBJ2-1,TGTGCCAGCAGCCTTGCCCGGACAGCCGAGCAGTTCTTC,CASSLARTAEQFF
TRBD1,few,TRBV11-2,TRBJ2-3,TGTGCCAGCAGCTTAAGGACAGGCCGCACAGATACGCAGTATTTT,CASSLRTGRTDTQYF
NA,once,TRBV5-1,TRBJ2-2,TGCGCCAGCAGGGAGAACACCGGGGAGCTGTTTTTT,CASRENTGELFF
NA,once,TRBV19,TRBJ1-5,TGTGCCAGTAGTCCCCGCGAGGGGCCCCAGCATTTT,CASSPREGPQHF
NA,NA,TRBV12-5,TRBJ2-7,TGTGCTAGTGGCGACCATCGGACGGGCTCCTACGAGCAGTACTTC,CASGDHRTGSYEQYF
TRBD1,NA,TRBV6-5,TRBJ2-7,TGTGCCAGCAGCCCGGACAGGATCTACGAGCAGTACTTC,CASSPDRIYEQYF
TRBD2,NA,TRBV6-1,TRBJ2-7,TGTGCCAGCCAAACTAGCGGGAGGGGTTACGAGCAGTACTTC,CASQTSGRGYEQYF
TRBD1,NA,TRBV5-1,TRBJ2-3,TGCGCCAGCAGCCGGACCGGGACAGGGATTGGAGATACGCAGTATTTT,CASSRTGTGIGDTQYF
NA,NA,TRBV5-4,TRBJ2-7,TGTGCCAGCAGCCCAGGGACCTTCTCCTACGAGCAGTACTTC,CASSPGTFSYEQYF
TRBD1,NA,TRBV19,TRBJ2-1,TGTGCCAGTAGTATAGATCCGAGGGACAGGGTTTTTGATGAGCAGTTCTTC,CASSIDPRDRVFDEQFF
NA,NA,TRBV7-2,TRBJ2-6,TGTGCCAGCAGCTCCCAGGAGGCCAACGTCCTGACTTTC,CASSSQEANVLTF
TRBD2,NA,TRBV4-2,TRBJ2-7,TGTGCCAGCAGCCAAGATTTAGCGGGGGGGAGCTACGAGCAGTACTTC,CASSQDLAGGSYEQYF
NA,few,TRBV11-2,TRBJ2-5,TGTGCCAGCAGCTTAGGCACCTCTAGGTTCCAAGAGACCCAGTACTTC,CASSLGTSRFQETQYF
NA,many,TRBV21-1,TRBJ2-7,TGTGCCAGCAGCCTCGGAGCTCCCTACGAGCAGTACTTC,CASSLGAPYEQYF
TRBD1,NA,TRBV18,TRBJ2-3,TGTGCCAGCTCACCGTCAACAGGGGATTCGCTTAACACAGATACGCAGTATTTT,CASSPSTGDSLNTDTQYF
NA,NA,TRBV9,TRBJ2-5,TGTGCCAGCAGCGTATTGCCGGGTGAGACCCAGTACTTC,CASSVLPGETQYF
TRBD1,NA,TRBV6-1,TRBJ2-1,TGTGCCAGCAGCGACCCGGGACAGGGGTATGAGCAGTTCTTC,CASSDPGQGYEQFF
NA,NA,TRBV7-9,TRBJ2-1,TGTGCCAGCGCCGGACAAAGCAGTGGGAATGAGCAGTTCTTC,CASAGQSSGNEQFF